This TCR beta chain derives from a study of T cell responses to AZD1222 COVID-19 vaccine. Overall study results and limits: Two AZD1222 administrations were followed by greater Spike-specific TCR breadth and depth.

In regard to this clone: The antigen remains undetermined.

The CDR3 consists of 17 residues. J lost 4 bases, V lost 0 bases, and 6 bases had no gene match. Germline assignment: CDR1 KGHDR and CDR2 SFDVKD. Pooling of second doses given at about 4 or about 12 weeks was done. Measured with immunoSEQ multiplex PCR; TCRdb has only the in-frame clones, and not every one. The sample records approximately 67,000 clones, 80% to 90% being singletons. The source material was peripheral blood, sampled 28 days after the second AZD1222 dose. The chain is built from TRBV24-1 and TRBJ2-1, with TRBD2 identical over 9 bases. The sequence came from an adult who received the AZD1222 COVID-19 vaccine. CDR3 nucleotides: TGTGCCACCAGTGATTTGCAGGCGGGGGGGCTATACAATGAGCAGTTCTTC. Protein sequence: CATSDLQAGGLYNEQFF.